This record concerns one T cell receptor beta chain sequence. This clone showed up just once. There is no known antigen for this receptor. Base qualities were left out, and no much larger clone turns up one base away. These data belong to a study of cytomegalovirus exposure and HLA in healthy donors (dated by TCRdb to about 2017). Background for the entire study: An earlier analysis of 587 of the donors reported about 300 Gb of sequence data and roughly 120 million unique TCR beta sequences obtained from approximately 180 million T cells. In an earlier analysis of 587 of the donors, high-throughput TCR beta sequencing was used to judge whether each TCR beta V gene segment behaved as functional or pseudogenic. The T cell repertoires of several hundred subjects were profiled by immunosequencing and related to cytomegalovirus serostatus. The study aimed to test whether cataloging public T cell receptors could reveal signatures of past pathogen exposure. The number of typed donors differed by locus: roughly 629-640 for A, B, C, DRB1 and DQB1; approximately 530 for DQA1; 606 for DPA1; and about 470 for DPB1. In the later analysis, no new phenotypic data were used to find candidate immune exposures; instead, reliance was placed on TCR beta sequences and their occurrence across donors. Roughly 5 DR-DQ haplotypes were handled as single units for association and clustering, since linkage in the cohort was strong. Across 300 to 500 genotyped donors of the cohort, an average of approximately 220,000 unique TCR beta nucleotide sequences per donor were sequenced, and around 19% of those sequences were non-productive. In a later genetic analysis, genome-wide SNP genotypes for about 55% of the roughly 700 donors were used, and that subset was treated as a discovery cohort. To predict cytomegalovirus infection status, the study brought together high-throughput TCR immunosequencing, statistical association of individual TCRs with disease status, and machine learning. In a later analysis, previously published TCR beta repertoires from some 640 donors were re-analyzed and high-resolution HLA genotyping was added so that TCR occurrence patterns could be studied. An early release covering roughly 600 HLA-typed donors comprised approximately 290 gigabases of sequencing data and approximately 85 million unique TCR sequences. Along with the approximately 650-subject first cohort, a separate validation cohort of over a hundred different subjects was used. All discovery cohort repertoires had been generated using a single sequencing platform. Among the roughly 400 genotyped donors, 81% belonged to the genetic ancestry cluster associated with self-reported Caucasian donors. HLA typing included class I and class II loci at four-digit resolution. Donor age, sex, ethnicity and CMV serostatus were compiled alongside the repertoire data. Overall study outcomes, separate from this receptor: Because the 87-base-pair reads could not distinguish some IMGT-functional V segments, including TRBV6-2 and TRBV6-3, those segments were excluded. In a later analysis, around 17,000 TCR beta sequences were associated with specific HLA alleles at a false discovery rate of 0.05. Sequencing depth was assumed to be roughly uniform across donors in the presence/absence analyses, though that assumption may not hold. In the study, around 150 TCR beta chains were listed as associated with cytomegalovirus. This cohort had only TCR beta chains sequenced, and the lack of alpha or paired-chain data limited which features could be detected. In an earlier analysis of some 540 of the donors, most TCR beta V segments appeared in productive rearrangements about 87% or about 30% of the time, broadly matching IMGT annotations. Most CMV-associated TCR beta chains appeared to be HLA-restricted in a later analysis, and the HLA associations seemed to be driven largely by CMV exposure. Several of the top co-occurrence clusters appeared to be linked to parvovirus B19, influenza, CMV and Epstein-Barr virus, according to a later analysis. A group of highly shared sequence variants was considered likely to be a technical artifact of the sequencing pipeline. In a later analysis, the rate of TCR association differed among HLA loci, with DRB1 alleles having the most associated TCRs and HLA-C alleles having the fewest. When HLA alleles, especially DR and DQ, strongly co-occurred, TCR associations were difficult to assign to individual alleles. Correlated functional status among segregating V segments might be attributable to linkage disequilibrium, but an unknown experimental factor could not be ruled out. The authors suggested that the approach could potentially be extended to other disease states and immunological phenotypes. Compared with equally common non-associated chains, HLA-associated TCR beta chains in a later analysis were more clonally expanded and had lower generation probabilities. In a later genetic analysis, fewer N-insertions in productive TCRs were reported among donors in an Asian-associated ancestry cluster than the roughly 700-donor mean. Because counts were too low, 15 or so rarely observed V segments, including chromosome 9 orphons, were excluded from the earlier analysis of around 640 of the donors. In a later genetic analysis, a missense DCLRE1C variant was associated with V-gene and J-gene trimming of TCR beta chains, and the association was replicated in an independent cohort. In vitro tests confirmed that a few of the cytomegalovirus-associated TCR beta chains recognize cytomegalovirus antigens. The classifier was reported to diagnose cytomegalovirus status with high specificity and sensitivity in both the original and validation cohorts. Across donors, most TCR sequences were observed very rarely, whereas some public TCRs were present in many individuals. For the cohort, immune exposure information was limited to CMV serostatus. A further reported finding was that TCR beta sequences accurately predicted the HLA-A and HLA-B alleles for most subjects in the first cohort. Because HLA typing was missing for some donors at each locus, association tests included only the typed subset.

V has 1 base trimmed and J has 5 bases trimmed; junction bases matching no gene number 15. Spanning cysteine to phenylalanine, the CDR3 consists of 19 amino acids. Solely the CDR3 DNA is kept, with 57 bases framed from the first base. Via the germline V gene (reference sequence), CDR1 is LNHNV and CDR2 YYDKDF. Library generation was performed with the immunoSEQ multiplex PCR assay. The multiplex PCR relied on a mix of 60 forward primers for TCR Vbeta segments and 13 reverse primers for TCR Jbeta segments. Amplification of the CDR3 region of rearranged TCR beta genes was performed with a multiplex PCR assay on genomic DNA. Amplified TCR beta libraries were sequenced as 87-base-pair reads on the Illumina HiSeq System. In the source study's methods: A later analysis counted about 80 million unique TCR beta chains across the 550 to 700 repertoires, and 10 million to 11 million of these chains were shared by at least two donors. Raw reads were error-corrected and collapsed into unique sequences with a nearest-neighbor algorithm that merged closely related sequences to remove PCR and sequencing errors. Alignment of CDR3 sequences to IMGT reference sequences was used to assign V, D and J gene segments. For a sequence to be retained, at least a six-nucleotide match to both a V gene segment and a J gene segment was required. Rearrangements were called productive when the CDR3 lacked stop codons and stayed in frame with V and J; all others were non-productive. Following IMGT convention, CDR3 was defined as the stretch from the second conserved V-encoded cysteine up to the conserved J-encoded phenylalanine. The earlier analysis of 500 to 650 of the donors excluded any sequence lacking an unambiguous match to a single V gene segment. An earlier analysis of 500 to 600 of the donors classified V segments as functional when productive rearrangements were above 56.7% and as segregating when the standard deviation between donors was above 5%. A statistical classification framework was developed to diagnose cytomegalovirus status using the catalog of TCR beta chain sequences. In a later analysis, V and J genes were assigned by comparing TCR nucleotide sequences against IMGT/GENE-DB human TR gene sequences. In a later analysis, CDR3 sequences and most-parsimonious VDJ recombination scenarios were assigned using the TCRdist pipeline. In a later analysis, each TCR beta chain was defined by its CDR3 amino acid sequence together with its V-gene family, and reads lacking a unique V-gene family were excluded. As a way to deal with suspected cross-contamination and a sequencing artifact, a later analysis dropped approximately 570 nucleotide sequences that were highly shared and had low generation probability. In a later analysis, a clonal expansion index was calculated for each public chain from normalized within-repertoire ranks of inferred template counts. In a later analysis, generation probabilities were computed using a VDJ recombination model fitted to out-of-frame rearrangements, and the results were checked against IGoR. Hypergeometric tests were used in a later analysis to score TCR-TCR, TCR-HLA and TCR-CMV co-occurrence, with a repertoire-size bias correction applied to the TCR pairs. To estimate false discovery rates, a later analysis permuted the HLA or CMV assignments 20 times. In a later analysis, co-occurring TCRs were grouped using DBSCAN, with TCRdist sequence similarity added in when clustering inside HLA-allele-positive subsets. Co-occurrence clustering excluded repertoires with fewer than 30,000 or more than 120,000 public chains, plus five with anomalous nucleotide sharing. TCRdb took over this immuneACCESS table, retaining in-frame rearrangements with V and J assigned. Such tables are incomplete; in checked studies, under half of the missing clones stem from an unresolved V gene, and the remainder is unexplained. That table furnishes V, J and clone size, whereas the DNA furnished D and trimming. The sample records approximately 160,000 clones, approximately 81% of which are singletons. The ten largest account for approximately 1.2% of the sample.

The cohort was made up of 500 to 800 healthy bone marrow donors. At the time of sampling, every cohort member was nominally healthy, though immune exposures that went unrecorded were likely present. The donor tested CMV seropositive, placing the donor among the approximately 310 seropositive members of the cohort. Each donor provided a peripheral blood sample, and peripheral blood mononuclear cells were used for TCR beta sequencing. Genomic DNA was extracted from the blood cell samples with the Qiagen DNeasy Blood Extraction Kit. The chain is made from TRBV15 and TRBJ2-1, and 9 junction bases match TRBD2. The TCR comes from a man aged 45 to 65 in good health and CMV-seropositive. The material sequenced was PBMCs. CDR3 reads: CATSRVGKRGALKDNEQFF. The DNA sequence is as follows: TGTGCCACCAGCAGAGTGGGGAAGCGGGGGGCTCTTAAGGACAATGAGCAGTTCTTC.